A single sample is the source of the 25 T cell receptor beta chains below, sequenced in a study of shared clonotypes between healthy human individuals. The data were produced by immunoSEQ multiplex PCR, yet TCRdb's version contains in-frame clones alone and is incomplete. Found here are millions of clones, approximately 90% of them singletons; the top ten hold roughly 0.14%. The sample was naive CD4+ T cells sorted from blood. The subset: CD45RA+ positively selected. The receptors shown here come from a man younger than 35 in good health.

This clone was detected a few times. Other DNA sequences in the sample encode the same CDR3. The gene calls are TRBV30 and TRBJ1-4, with 10 bases identical to TRBD1. Germline V gene lookup returns CDR1 GTSNPN and CDR2 SVGIG (reference sequence). The V segment lost 0 bases and the J segment 6 bases; nucleotides outside the gene matches: 1. CDR3 length equals 14 residues. In DNA, the CDR3 is TGTGCCTGGAGTGTGGGGACAGGGGATGAAAAACTGTTTTTT. Amino acid sequence: CAWSVGTGDEKLFF. Combining the CDR3 with reference TRBV30 and TRBJ1-4 gives the whole variable domain SQTIHQWPATLVQPVGSPLSLECTVEGTSNPNLYWYRQAAGRGLQLLFYSVGIGQISSEVPQNLSASRPQDRQFILSSKKLLLSDSGFYLCAWSVGTGDEKLFFGSGTQLSVL.

The chain couples TRBV15 to TRBJ2-5; possible D gene TRBD2, 5 bases. Germline-derived CDR1 and CDR2 are LNHNV and YYDKDF (reference sequence). The CDR3 sequence is 16 residues long. Trimming pared 0 bases from V and 2 bases from J, leaving 13 bases between. This chain's CDR3 is CATSRDSNPGQETQYF. The CDR3 DNA is TGTGCCACCAGCAGAGATTCTAATCCGGGGCAAGAGACCCAGTACTTC.

Only one count was recorded for this clone. This chain links TRBV6-6 with TRBJ2-7, with D uncertain. Germline-derived CDR1 and CDR2 are MNHNY and SVGAGI (reference sequence). The CDR3 has 12 residues. Trimming removed 8 bases at V and 5 bases at J, with 13 bases between. CDR3 residues: CASLKNRDEQYF. CDR3 nucleotide sequence: TGTGCCAGCCTTAAAAATCGGGACGAGCAGTACTTC.

The chain uses TRBV28 and TRBJ2-3; D possibly uses TRBD1 or TRBD2 (6 bases each). CDR1 MDHEN and CDR2 SYDVKM come from the germline V gene. The ends were cut back, 6 bases at V and 0 bases at J, with 19 bases in the middle. The CDR3 is 17 residues long. The CDR3 DNA reads as TGTGCCAGCAGCCTACCCCCGGGGGCGGGCAGCACAGATACGCAGTATTTT. This sequence encodes CASSLPPGAGSTDTQYF.

Concerning this clone itself: Within the sample, other DNA sequences also encode this same CDR3. The chain recombines TRBV29-1 with TRBJ2-4; D is unresolved. CDR1 and CDR2 from the germline V gene are SQVTM and ANQGSEA. CDR3 length: 13 amino acids. V was clipped by 1 base and J by 0 bases, with 4 bases between them. The CDR3 region is CSVEGVAKNIQYF. As DNA, the CDR3 is TGCAGCGTTGAAGGGGTAGCCAAAAACATTCAGTACTTC.

CDR3 in DNA: TGTGCCAGCAGCTTAGCGGGGCAGGCGGGGACCTACGAGCAGTACTTC. It specifies CASSLAGQAGTYEQYF. V usage is TRBV7-2 and J usage is TRBJ2-7; D is possibly TRBD2 (6 bases). CDR3 length: 16 amino acids. V gave up 0 bases and J gave up 2 bases, with 14 bases separating them. The germline V gene has CDR1 SGHTA and CDR2 FQGNSA.

This clone has a single count. The chain is built from TRBV28 and TRBJ2-1, with 8 nucleotides matching TRBD1. Germline V lookup: CDR1 MDHEN, CDR2 SYDVKM. The CDR3 is made up of 13 amino acids. The trim removed 11 bases at V and 2 bases at J, leaving 5 bases unmatched. CDR3 DNA sequence: TGTGCCGGGGGGACAGGCGCCTACAATGAGCAGTTCTTC. Residues: CAGGTGAYNEQFF.

The chain is built from TRBV30 and TRBJ1-5; 8 bases are shared with TRBD1. This CDR3 spans 14 amino acids. CDR1 and CDR2 from the germline V gene are GTSNPN and SVGIG (reference sequence). V gave up 0 bases and J gave up 6 bases; unmatched junction bases: 4. The CDR3 region is CAWSVQGVIQPQHF. The CDR3 region has the DNA TGTGCCTGGAGTGTACAGGGGGTAATTCAGCCCCAGCATTTT.

The J gene is TRBJ1-4, the V gene TRBV6-1; unclear D gene. V lost 3 bases to trimming and J lost 5 bases, with 10 bases between them. The CDR3 is made up of 14 amino acids. CDR1 MNHNS and CDR2 SASEGT come from the germline V gene. CDR3 coding DNA: TGTGCCAGCAGTGACGGACGGTTAAATGAAAAACTGTTTTTT. It translates to CASSDGRLNEKLFF.

CDR3 bases: TGTGCCAGCAGTCTAGCGGGGGGGAAGTACTACGAGCAGTACTTC. Translating it yields CASSLAGGKYYEQYF. The chain carries TRBV2 and TRBJ2-7, with TRBD2 matching over 12 bases. Germline lookup yields CDR1 SNHLY and CDR2 FYNNEI. The CDR3 runs to 15 residues. V trimming: 5 bases; J trimming: 3 bases; junction bases outside the gene matches: 5.

V and J are TRBV29-1 and TRBJ1-4; 7 bases match TRBD1. Germline CDR1 and CDR2: SQVTM and ANQGSEA. V gave up 8 bases and J gave up 7 bases; unmatched junction bases: 10. The length of the CDR3 is 13 residues. Written as DNA, the CDR3 is TGCAGCTCACGTGATTCAGGGGGTGAAAAACTGTTTTTT. Residues: CSSRDSGGEKLFF.

The chain uses TRBV5-5 and TRBJ1-1; 7 bases line up with TRBD1. Germline CDR1 SGHKS, CDR2 YYEKEE (reference sequence). The V and J ends lost 5 bases and 3 bases, in that order; junction bases with no gene match: 13. The CDR3 is made up of 16 amino acids. CDR3 coding DNA: TGTGCCAGCAGTTTACTCGGAACCACAGGGGACACTGAAGCTTTCTTT. Its translation is CASSLLGTTGDTEAFF.

The chain is built from TRBV5-5 and TRBJ2-3; 14 bases are a match to TRBD2. V lost 0 bases and J lost 3; bases outside the gene matches: 0. CDR1 is SGHKS and CDR2 is YYEKEE in the germline V gene (reference sequence). The CDR3 runs 16 residues. The CDR3 spells CASSLGLAGGTDTQYF. CDR3 nucleotide sequence: TGTGCCAGCAGCTTGGGACTAGCGGGAGGGACAGATACGCAGTATTTT.

The V gene is TRBV7-9, the J gene TRBJ2-3; D is unclear. The CDR3 extends over 15 amino acids. V was clipped by 3 bases and J by 0 bases, with 10 bases between them. Germline V gene data show CDR1 as SEHNR and CDR2 as FQNEAQ (reference sequence). The CDR3 DNA follows: TGTGCCAGCAGCTTGGCCTGGACGAGCACAGATACGCAGTATTTT. Translation gives CASSLAWTSTDTQYF.

Worth noting for this clone: Other DNA sequences from this sample encode an identical CDR3 as well. The J gene is TRBJ1-5, the V gene TRBV5-1, with D hard to call. The CDR3 has 14 residues. Germline V gives CDR1 SGHRS, CDR2 YFSETQ. V was clipped by 4 bases and J by 2 bases, with 10 bases between them. The CDR3 loop reads CASSLGSGNQPQHF. As DNA, the CDR3 is TGCGCCAGCAGCCTAGGGAGTGGCAATCAGCCCCAGCATTTT.

As to this clone: Other DNA sequences from this sample encode an identical CDR3 as well. The rearrangement joins TRBV18 to TRBJ2-5; D not resolved. The CDR3 consists of 13 residues. Trimming removed 2 bases at V and 1 base at J, with 5 bases between. CDR1 and CDR2 from the germline V gene are KGHSH and LQKENI. The CDR3 DNA is TGTGCCAGCTCACCAGACCTCCAAGAGACCCAGTACTTC. This encodes CASSPDLQETQYF.

This chain uses TRBV9 with TRBJ1-5, with D possibly being TRBD1 (6 bases). Germline assignment: CDR1 SGDLS and CDR2 YYNGEE. V lost 3 bases to trimming and J lost 3 bases, with 7 bases between them. The CDR3 is made up of 13 amino acids. Written as DNA, the CDR3 is TGTGCCAGCAGCGGACAGGACAATCAGCCCCAGCATTTT. As protein: CASSGQDNQPQHF.

This clone was recorded a few times. The chain joins TRBV19 to TRBJ1-2; D possibly corresponds to TRBD1 (5 bases). The germline V and J ends were trimmed by 5 bases and 7 bases, with 20 bases remaining between them. The CDR3 length is 15 residues. Germline assignment: CDR1 LNHDA and CDR2 SQIVND (reference sequence). DNA for the CDR3: TGTGCCAGTAGTGGGGCCGTGGCCGTGATGGGTGGCTACACCTTC. Its translation: CASSGAVAVMGGYTF. The full variable domain, with the rest looked up from reference TRBV19 and TRBJ1-2, is DGGITQSPKYLFRKEGQNVTLSCEQNLNHDAMYWYRQDPGQGLRLIYYSQIVNDFQKGDIAEGYSVSREKKESFPLTVTSAQKNPTAFYLCASSGAVAVMGGYTFGSGTRLTVV.

The chain combines TRBV7-9 with TRBJ1-1; D perhaps matches TRBD1 (5 bases). Looked up from germline, CDR1 is SEHNR and CDR2 is FQNEAQ (reference sequence). The V end lost 5 bases, the J end lost 1 base, and 14 bases lay between the germline ends. This CDR3 comprises 15 residues. CDR3 protein: CASSPSGHSNTEAFF. In DNA form, the CDR3 reads TGTGCCAGCAGCCCAAGCGGACACTCGAACACTGAAGCTTTCTTT.

The chain couples TRBV9 to TRBJ2-3; 10 bases align to TRBD2. Germline lookup yields CDR1 SGDLS and CDR2 YYNGEE. CDR3 length: 17 residues. V shed 0 bases and J 6 bases; nucleotides not matched to a gene: 10. The CDR3 DNA reads TGTGCCAGCAGCGTAGCAGGCCTAGCGGGAGATGATGATACGCAGTATTTT. As protein: CASSVAGLAGDDDTQYF.

The chain combines TRBV11-2 with TRBJ2-1; 9 positions agree with TRBD2. With V trimmed by 0 bases and J by 8 bases, 14 bases remained unmatched. The germline gives CDR1 SGHAT, CDR2 FQNNGV. This CDR3 comprises 18 residues. The CDR3 region has the DNA TGTGCCAGCAGCTTAGAAGGACTGGGGCTAGCGGGGAGGTATGAGCAGTTCTTC. Translation: CASSLEGLGLAGRYEQFF.

The chain couples TRBV28 to TRBJ2-7; D is unclear. The V gene lost 7 bases and the J gene lost 4 bases, with 11 bases spanning the gap. The CDR3 is 12 residues long. Per germline, CDR1 MDHEN and CDR2 SYDVKM. CDR3 amino acids: CASTSSSYEQYF. The CDR3 coding sequence is TGTGCCAGCACCTCTTCCTCTTACGAGCAGTACTTC.

The chain has TRBV6-1 and TRBJ2-7; the match to TRBD1 covers 12 bases. CDR1 is MNHNS, CDR2 SASEGT, per germline. Trimming cost V 5 bases and J 8 bases; bases outside gene matches: 7. This CDR3 is built from 14 residues. CDR3 amino acids: CASSWGTGGDQQYF. The DNA of the CDR3 is TGTGCCAGCAGTTGGGGGACAGGGGGCGACCAGCAGTACTTC.

The V gene is TRBV7-2, the J gene TRBJ1-1; D is undetermined. The CDR3 sequence is 14 residues long. Germline CDR1 reads SGHTA; CDR2 reads FQGNSA. V dropped 2 bases and J dropped 1 base, with 8 bases sitting between them. In nucleotides, the CDR3 is TGTGCCAGCAGCTTATGGGATCAGAACACTGAAGCTTTCTTT. The encoded protein is CASSLWDQNTEAFF.

This chain joins TRBV7-9 and TRBJ1-3; D remains ambiguous. Trimming pared 5 bases from V and 4 bases from J, leaving 15 bases between. Germline values: CDR1 SEHNR, CDR2 FQNEAQ (reference sequence). The CDR3 extends over 15 amino acids. The CDR3 region is CASSPPYLDGNTIYF. The CDR3, as DNA: TGTGCCAGCAGCCCCCCCTACTTAGACGGAAACACCATATATTTT.